This TCR beta chain stems from a study of regulatory T cells in long-lasting Graves disease. HTBI primers from iRepertoire and Arm-PCR of CDR3 regions yielded the TCR beta libraries. From the multiplex PCR reads, TCRdb called clonotypes with MiXCR, one entry per CDR3 protein. The table lists approximately 350,000 distinct CDR3 sequences, 15% to 20% of them singletons. Time point of the sample: newly diagnosed GD, antithyroid drugs for less than 3 months. Scientists built the TCR library using RNA that was extracted from PBMCs. The length of the CDR3 is 15 residues. V was trimmed by 4 bases and J by 2 bases, leaving 11 bases between them. Germline V gene data show CDR1 as SGHTA and CDR2 as FQGNSA. In this sample, this clonotype turned up many times. The same data also contributed to another study, on T cells in Graves' hyperthyroidism and ophthalmopathy.

The origin of this receptor is a woman younger than 30 with Graves disease. This sequence joins TRBV7-2 and TRBJ2-2; D is unclear. The sequenced sample was peripheral blood mononuclear cells (PBMCs), obtained at new diagnosis, from a patient treated with antithyroid drugs. CDR3 DNA sequence: TGTGCCAGCAGCTACACGGGCCTTAACACCGGGGAGCTGTTTTTT. It translates to CASSYTGLNTGELFF.